Sequencing of this TCR beta chain was carried out in a study of T cell changes during pregnancy in multiple sclerosis. Germline V CDR1 and CDR2: SNHLY, FYNNEI. Trimming took 5 bases from V and 6 from J; bases not matched to a gene: 8. The CDR3 consists of 14 residues. Clones were sequenced by immunoSEQ multiplex PCR, and TCRdb holds only the in-frame ones, with some missing. The data hold about 79,000 clones, with around 93% observed a single time. The specimen was peripheral blood, collected in the second trimester of pregnancy. The origin of this receptor is a female donor in good health, enrolled as a control in a pregnancy study. V is TRBV2 and J is TRBJ2-5, with TRBD2 identical over 8 bases. CDR3 DNA: TGTGCCAGCAGTCATCTAGCGGGCGGAAAGACCCAGTACTTC. Translating it yields CASSHLAGGKTQYF.